One and the same sample provided the 11 T cell receptor beta chains below, sequenced in a study of CD8+ T cells in alopecia areata. Specified treatment: oral pan-JAK inhibitor, 5-10 mg twice daily. In each case, RNA was isolated and then reverse transcribed into cDNA as the sequencing template. Sequenced by immunoSEQ multiplex PCR; TCRdb stores in-frame clones only, minus some. This sample yields hundreds of thousands of clones, of which approximately 38% are seen a single time; about 0.48% belongs to the top ten. Sample: CD4+ T cells sorted from blood, taken between weeks 30 and 35, from a patient treated with tofacitinib. The receptors originated from a human donor with alopecia areata.

The V call is TRBV30, the J call TRBJ1-1; 8 bases are a match to TRBD1. Per the germline V gene, CDR1 is GTSNPN and CDR2 is SVGIG (reference sequence). CDR3 length: 13 residues. V was pared by 7 bases and J by 2 bases, with 6 bases of the junction left unmatched. CDR3 sequence: CASKSGGNTEAFF. DNA of the CDR3: TGTGCCTCAAAATCAGGGGGCAACACTGAAGCTTTCTTT.

The CDR3 DNA is TGTGCCAGCAGCTTAGGCCGAACCCGGGAGACCCAGTACTTC. This gives the protein CASSLGRTRETQYF. J is TRBJ2-5 and V is TRBV7-6, with no clear D. Trimming took 1 base from V and 5 from J, leaving 11 bases between them. The CDR3 consists of 14 residues. Per germline, CDR1 SGHVS and CDR2 FNYEAQ.

This chain connects TRBV14 to TRBJ2-7; 7 bases align to TRBD1. CDR3 length equals 16 residues. CDR1 and CDR2 (germline): SGHDN, FVKESK. The V and J ends lost 3 bases and 0 bases, in that order; junction bases with no gene match: 8. The CDR3 loop reads CASSQPGTASSYEQYF. The CDR3 DNA sequence: TGTGCCAGCAGCCAGCCTGGGACAGCGAGCTCCTACGAGCAGTACTTC. The whole variable domain, remainder taken from reference TRBV14 and TRBJ2-7, is EAGVTQFPSHSVIEKGQTVTLRCDPISGHDNLYWYRRVMGKEIKFLLHFVKESKQDESGMPNNRFLAERTGGTYSTLKVQPAELEDSGVYFCASSQPGTASSYEQYFGPGTRLTVT.

This rearrangement joins TRBV30 to TRBJ2-1; D is perhaps TRBD2 (5 bases). The CDR3 extends over 16 amino acids. Trimming left V 5 bases short and J 1 base short, with 18 bases between. Germline lookup yields CDR1 GTSNPN and CDR2 SVGIG (reference sequence). As DNA, the CDR3 is TGTGCCTGGCGGCGGGCCCACTCCGAATCCTACAATGAGCAGTTCTTC. This translates into CAWRRAHSESYNEQFF.

The genes are TRBV4-1 and TRBJ2-1; 15 positions match TRBD2. Germline V lookup: CDR1 MGHRA, CDR2 YSYEKL. This CDR3 contains 15 residues. V lost 4 bases and J lost 10; bases outside the gene matches: 5. CDR3 sequence: CASSPPGLAGGEQFF. The CDR3 DNA sequence: TGCGCCAGCAGCCCGCCTGGACTAGCGGGAGGGGAGCAGTTCTTC.

This clone was counted a few times. The CDR3 region has the DNA TGTGCCATCAGTGGCAGGGGGGATACTGAAGCTTTCTTT. Translating it yields CAISGRGDTEAFF. The rearrangement joins TRBV10-3 to TRBJ1-1; 7 positions agree with TRBD1. With 4 bases clipped from V and 5 bases from J, the junction kept 4 bases outside the gene matches. This CDR3 has 13 residues. Germline loops: CDR1 ENHRY, CDR2 SYGVKD.

This clone has a handful of counts. The chain couples TRBV4-2 to TRBJ2-4; 10 bases match TRBD2. Germline V lookup: CDR1 LGHNA, CDR2 YNFKEQ. This CDR3 has 16 residues. The J segment lost 7 bases and the V segment lost 6 bases, leaving 12 bases of the junction unmatched. This CDR3 reads CASSEDPSGSWNIQYF. DNA for the CDR3: TGTGCCAGCAGTGAAGATCCTAGCGGGAGTTGGAACATTCAGTACTTC.

The V gene is TRBV29-1, the J gene TRBJ1-3; D call uncertain. Trimming removed 4 bases at V and 0 bases at J, with 10 bases between. Germline values: CDR1 SQVTM, CDR2 ANQGSEA. The CDR3 totals 14 residues. This chain's CDR3 is CSVGGLFSGNTIYF. Written as DNA, the CDR3 is TGCAGCGTTGGCGGACTATTCTCTGGAAACACCATATATTTT.

The chain has TRBV29-1 and TRBJ1-1; 8 bases map to TRBD1. Per the germline V gene, CDR1 is SQVTM and CDR2 is ANQGSEA. The J segment lost 1 base and the V segment lost 7 bases, leaving 5 bases of the junction unmatched. This CDR3 comprises 13 residues. CDR3 sequence (DNA): TGCAGCGCACGACAGGGGAAGAACACTGAAGCTTTCTTT. As protein: CSARQGKNTEAFF.

As DNA, the CDR3 is TGTGCCAGCGGTCAAAGGGGGTCCTACGAGCAGTACTTC. Amino acids: CASGQRGSYEQYF. This chain joins TRBV6-6 and TRBJ2-7; TRBD1 is a possible D gene (6 bases). Trimming shortened V by 8 bases and J by 1 base, and 12 bases separated the two germline ends. The CDR3 is 13 residues long. CDR1 and CDR2 from the germline V gene are MNHNY and SVGAGI (reference sequence).

This chain uses TRBV5-1 with TRBJ2-3; D unclear. Trimming left V 6 bases short and J 2 bases short, with 4 bases between. The CDR3 contains 11 residues. Per the germline V gene, CDR1 is SGHRS and CDR2 is YFSETQ. The CDR3 sequence is CASTLTDTQYF. For the CDR3, the DNA is TGCGCCAGCACCCTCACAGATACGCAGTATTTT.